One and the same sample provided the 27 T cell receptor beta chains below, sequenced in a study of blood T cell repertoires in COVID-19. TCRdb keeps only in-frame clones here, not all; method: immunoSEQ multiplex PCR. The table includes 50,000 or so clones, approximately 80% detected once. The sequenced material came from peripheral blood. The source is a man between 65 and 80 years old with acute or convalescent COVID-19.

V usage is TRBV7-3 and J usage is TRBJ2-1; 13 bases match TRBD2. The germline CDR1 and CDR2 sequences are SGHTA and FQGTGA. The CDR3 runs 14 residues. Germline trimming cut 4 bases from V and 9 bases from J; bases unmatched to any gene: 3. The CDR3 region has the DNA TGTGCCAGCAGCTCGAGGACTAGCGGGGGTGAGCAGTTCTTC. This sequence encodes CASSSRTSGGEQFF.

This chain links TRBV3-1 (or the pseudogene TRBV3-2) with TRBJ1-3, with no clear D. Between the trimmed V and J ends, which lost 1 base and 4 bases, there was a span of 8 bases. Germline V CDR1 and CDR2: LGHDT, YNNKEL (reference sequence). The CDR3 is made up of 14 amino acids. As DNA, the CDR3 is TGTGCCAGCAGCCAAGGGCAACTAGGAAACACCATATATTTT. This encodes CASSQGQLGNTIYF.

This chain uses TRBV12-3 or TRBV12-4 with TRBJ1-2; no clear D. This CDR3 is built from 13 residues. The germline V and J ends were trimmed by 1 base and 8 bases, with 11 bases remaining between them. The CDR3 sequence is CASSLDGQRGYTF. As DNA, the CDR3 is TGTGCCAGCAGTTTAGATGGCCAGAGGGGCTACACCTTC.

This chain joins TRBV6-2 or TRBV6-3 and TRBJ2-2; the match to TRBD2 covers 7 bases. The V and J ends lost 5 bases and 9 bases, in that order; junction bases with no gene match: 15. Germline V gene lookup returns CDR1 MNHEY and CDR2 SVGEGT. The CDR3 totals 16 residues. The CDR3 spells CASSDPPAGERRELFF. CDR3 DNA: TGTGCCAGCAGTGACCCTCCCGCGGGGGAAAGAAGGGAGCTGTTTTTT.

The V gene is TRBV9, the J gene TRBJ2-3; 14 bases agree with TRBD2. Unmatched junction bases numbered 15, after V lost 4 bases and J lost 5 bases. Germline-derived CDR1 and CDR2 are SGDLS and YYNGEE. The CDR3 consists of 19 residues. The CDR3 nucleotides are TGTGCCAGCAGCCGCCGAGGGACTAGCGGGAGTACGAACAAAGATACGCAGTATTTT. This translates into CASSRRGTSGSTNKDTQYF.

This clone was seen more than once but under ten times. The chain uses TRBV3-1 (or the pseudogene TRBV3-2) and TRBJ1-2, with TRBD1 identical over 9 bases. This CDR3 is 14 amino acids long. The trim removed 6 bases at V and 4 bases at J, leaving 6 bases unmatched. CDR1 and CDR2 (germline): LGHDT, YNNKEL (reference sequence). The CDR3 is CASSPGTGTYGYTF. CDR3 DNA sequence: TGTGCCAGCAGTCCCGGGACAGGGACCTATGGCTACACCTTC.

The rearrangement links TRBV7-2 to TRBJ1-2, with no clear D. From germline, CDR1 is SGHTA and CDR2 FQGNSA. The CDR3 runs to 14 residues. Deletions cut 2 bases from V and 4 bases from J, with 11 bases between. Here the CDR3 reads CASSLYGSRYGYTF. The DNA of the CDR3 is TGTGCCAGCAGCTTATACGGGTCACGCTATGGCTACACCTTC.

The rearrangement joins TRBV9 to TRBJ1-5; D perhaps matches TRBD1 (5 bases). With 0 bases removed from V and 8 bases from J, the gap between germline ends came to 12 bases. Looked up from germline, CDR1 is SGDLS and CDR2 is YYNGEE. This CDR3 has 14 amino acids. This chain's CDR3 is CASSVGSQGEPQHF. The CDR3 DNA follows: TGTGCCAGCAGCGTAGGAAGTCAGGGTGAGCCCCAGCATTTT.

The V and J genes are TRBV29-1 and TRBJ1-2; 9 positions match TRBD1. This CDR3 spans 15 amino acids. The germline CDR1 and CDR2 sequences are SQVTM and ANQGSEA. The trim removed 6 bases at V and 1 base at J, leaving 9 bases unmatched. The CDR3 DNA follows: TGCAGCGTGGGGGGGACAGGGACCCTTAACTATGGCTACACCTTC. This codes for CSVGGTGTLNYGYTF.

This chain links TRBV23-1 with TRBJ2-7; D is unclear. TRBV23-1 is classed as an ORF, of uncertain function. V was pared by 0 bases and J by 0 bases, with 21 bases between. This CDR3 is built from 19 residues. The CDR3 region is CASSQSATPFQIYSYEQYF. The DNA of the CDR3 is TGCGCCAGCAGTCAATCAGCAACCCCCTTCCAAATTTACTCCTACGAGCAGTACTTC.

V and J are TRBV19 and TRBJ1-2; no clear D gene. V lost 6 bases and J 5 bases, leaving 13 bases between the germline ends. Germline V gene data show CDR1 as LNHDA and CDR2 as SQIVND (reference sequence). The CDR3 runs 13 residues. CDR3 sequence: CASRDGSGYGYTF. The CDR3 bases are TGTGCCAGTAGGGATGGGTCGGGATATGGCTACACCTTC.

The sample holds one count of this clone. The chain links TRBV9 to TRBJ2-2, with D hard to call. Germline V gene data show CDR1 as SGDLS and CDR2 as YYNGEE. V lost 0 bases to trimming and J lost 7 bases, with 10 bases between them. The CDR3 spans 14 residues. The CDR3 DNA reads TGTGCCAGCAGCGTAGTTAGCTCTGACGGGGAGCTGTTTTTT. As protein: CASSVVSSDGELFF.

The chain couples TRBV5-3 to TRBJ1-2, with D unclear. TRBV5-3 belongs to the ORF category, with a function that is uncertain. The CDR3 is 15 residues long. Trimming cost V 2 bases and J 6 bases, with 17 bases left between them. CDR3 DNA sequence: TGTGCCAGAAGCTTCCCCCAGGTCCCCTTGAATGGCTACACCTTC. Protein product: CARSFPQVPLNGYTF.

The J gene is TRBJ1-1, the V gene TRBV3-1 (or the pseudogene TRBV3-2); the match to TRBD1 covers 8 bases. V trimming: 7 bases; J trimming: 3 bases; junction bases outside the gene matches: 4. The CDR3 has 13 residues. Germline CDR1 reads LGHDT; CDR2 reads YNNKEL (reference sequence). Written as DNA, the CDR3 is TGTGCCAGCACCCAGGGGGCGGACACTGAAGCTTTCTTT. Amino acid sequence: CASTQGADTEAFF.

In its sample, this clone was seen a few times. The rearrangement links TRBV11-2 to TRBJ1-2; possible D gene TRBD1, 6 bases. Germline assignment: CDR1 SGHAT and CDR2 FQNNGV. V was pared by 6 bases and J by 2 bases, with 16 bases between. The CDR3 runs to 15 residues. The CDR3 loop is CASSQTGSNNYGYTF. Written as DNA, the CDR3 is TGTGCCAGCAGTCAAACAGGGTCTAACAACTATGGCTACACCTTC. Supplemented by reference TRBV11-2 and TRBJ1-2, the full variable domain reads EAGVAQSPRYKIIEKRQSVAFWCNPISGHATLYWYQQILGQGPKLLIQFQNNGVVDDSQLPKDRFSAERLKGVDSTLKIQPAKLEDSAVYLCASSQTGSNNYGYTFGSGTRLTVV.

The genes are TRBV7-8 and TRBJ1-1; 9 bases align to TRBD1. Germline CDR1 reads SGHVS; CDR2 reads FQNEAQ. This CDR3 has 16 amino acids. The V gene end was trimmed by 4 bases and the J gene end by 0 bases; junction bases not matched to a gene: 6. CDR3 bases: TGTGCCAGCAGCTCCCAAACAGGGGGCATGAACACTGAAGCTTTCTTT. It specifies CASSSQTGGMNTEAFF. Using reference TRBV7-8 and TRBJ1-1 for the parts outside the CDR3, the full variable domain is GAGVSQSPRYKVAKRGQDVALRCDPISGHVSLFWYQQALGQGPEFLTYFQNEAQLDKSGLPSDRFFAERPEGSVSTLKIQRTQQEDSAVYLCASSSQTGGMNTEAFFGQGTRLTVV.

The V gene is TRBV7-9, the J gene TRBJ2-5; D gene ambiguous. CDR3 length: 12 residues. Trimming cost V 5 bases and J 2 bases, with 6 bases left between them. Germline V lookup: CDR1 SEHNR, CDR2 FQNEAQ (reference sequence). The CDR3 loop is CASSRSQETQYF. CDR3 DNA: TGTGCCAGCAGCCGGTCTCAAGAGACCCAGTACTTC.

Written as DNA, the CDR3 is TGTGCCAGTAGTATGGGTCTCGGGGACAATGAGCAGTTCTTC. Amino acids: CASSMGLGDNEQFF. The chain links TRBV19 to TRBJ2-1; possibly TRBD2 for D (5 bases). The CDR3 is 14 amino acids. The V gene's germline CDR1 is LNHDA and CDR2 SQIVND (reference sequence). The ends were cut back, 3 bases at V and 5 bases at J, with 11 bases in the middle.

The CDR3 spells CASRVSQGNYGYTF. The CDR3, as DNA: TGTGCCAGCCGAGTCTCTCAGGGGAACTATGGCTACACCTTC. V gene TRBV10-3 combines with J gene TRBJ1-2; the D gene is possibly TRBD1 (6 bases). CDR1 is ENHRY, CDR2 SYGVKD, per germline. The ends were cut back, 10 bases at V and 2 bases at J, with 17 bases in the middle. This CDR3 has 14 amino acids.

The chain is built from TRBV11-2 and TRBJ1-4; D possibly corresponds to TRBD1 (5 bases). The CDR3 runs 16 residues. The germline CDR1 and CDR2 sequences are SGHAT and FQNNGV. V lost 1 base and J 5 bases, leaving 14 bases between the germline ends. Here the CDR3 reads CASSLGIRTRNEKLFF. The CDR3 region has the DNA TGTGCCAGCAGCTTAGGAATAAGGACAAGGAATGAAAAACTGTTTTTT.

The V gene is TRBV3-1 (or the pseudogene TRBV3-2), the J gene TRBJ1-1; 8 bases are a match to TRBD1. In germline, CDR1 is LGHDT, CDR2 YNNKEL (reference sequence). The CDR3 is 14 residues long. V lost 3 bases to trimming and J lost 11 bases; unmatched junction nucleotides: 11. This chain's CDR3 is CASSHRGQGSVAFF. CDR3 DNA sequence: TGTGCCAGCAGCCATAGAGGACAGGGATCGGTCGCTTTCTTT.

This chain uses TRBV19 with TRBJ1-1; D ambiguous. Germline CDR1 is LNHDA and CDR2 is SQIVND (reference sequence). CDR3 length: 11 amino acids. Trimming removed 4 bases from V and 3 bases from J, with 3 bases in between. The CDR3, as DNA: TGTGCCAGTAGTACCTACACTGAAGCTTTCTTT. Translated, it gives CASSTYTEAFF.

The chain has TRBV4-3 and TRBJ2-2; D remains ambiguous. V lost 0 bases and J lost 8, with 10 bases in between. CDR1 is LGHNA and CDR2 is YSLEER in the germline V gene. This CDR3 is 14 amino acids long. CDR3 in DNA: TGCGCCAGCAGCCAAGATATCACTGCTGGGGAGCTGTTTTTT. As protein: CASSQDITAGELFF.

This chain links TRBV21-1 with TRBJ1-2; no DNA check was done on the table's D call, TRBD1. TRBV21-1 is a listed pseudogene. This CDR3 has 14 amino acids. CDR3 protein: CASSKDRGKYGYTF. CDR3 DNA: TGTGCCAGCAGCAAAGACAGGGGTAAATATGGCTACACCTTC.

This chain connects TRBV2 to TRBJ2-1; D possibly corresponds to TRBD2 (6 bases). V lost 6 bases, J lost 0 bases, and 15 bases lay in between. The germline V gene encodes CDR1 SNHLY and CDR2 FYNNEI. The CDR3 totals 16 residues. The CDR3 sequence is CASRSGEGSSYNEQFF. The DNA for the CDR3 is TGTGCCAGCAGATCGGGAGAGGGGAGCTCCTACAATGAGCAGTTCTTC.

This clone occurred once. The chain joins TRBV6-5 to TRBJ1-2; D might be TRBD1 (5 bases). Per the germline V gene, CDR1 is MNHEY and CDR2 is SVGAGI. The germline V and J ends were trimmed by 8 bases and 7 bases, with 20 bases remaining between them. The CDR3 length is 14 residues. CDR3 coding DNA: TGTGCCAGCCAACTCACCCCAGGGCTGGGTGGCTACACCTTC. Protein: CASQLTPGLGGYTF.

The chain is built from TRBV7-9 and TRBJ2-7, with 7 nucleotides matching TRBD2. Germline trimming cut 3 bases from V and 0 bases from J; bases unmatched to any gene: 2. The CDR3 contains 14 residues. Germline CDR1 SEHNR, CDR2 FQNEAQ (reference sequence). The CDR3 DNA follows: TGTGCCAGCAGCTTCACGGGAGGCTCCTACGAGCAGTACTTC. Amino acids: CASSFTGGSYEQYF. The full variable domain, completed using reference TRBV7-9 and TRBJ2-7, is DTGVSQNPRHKITKRGQNVTFRCDPISEHNRLYWYRQTLGQGPEFLTYFQNEAQLEKSRLLSDRFSAERPKGSFSTLEIQRTEQGDSAMYLCASSFTGGSYEQYFGPGTRLTVT.